The 12 T cell receptor beta chains below all came from one sample that was sequenced in a study of Ad26.COV2.S vaccination and SARS-CoV-2 variants. Repertoires were generated with immunoSEQ multiplex PCR, while TCRdb's copy carries only in-frame clones and drops some. This sample has around 370,000 clones; more than 75% occur once, and the top ten carry around 3%. The treatment: roughly 19 received Ad26.COV2.S at low or high dose, single or two shots; 5 received placebo; per-sample allocation not given. Specimen acquisition occurred on day 63 following the initial vaccine or placebo injection. Sequencing was performed on peripheral blood, taken in a trial of Ad26.COV2.S vaccine versus placebo. Receptor source: a person between 18 and 65 years old who received the Ad26.COV2.S COVID-19 vaccine or a placebo.

The rearrangement joins TRBV28 to TRBJ1-2, with TRBD1 as a possible D gene (5 bases). The CDR3 extends over 14 amino acids. V lost 2 bases and J lost 5, with 12 bases in between. CDR1 MDHEN and CDR2 SYDVKM come from the germline V gene. This chain's CDR3 is CASSLSGARYGYTF. CDR3 DNA sequence: TGTGCCAGCAGTTTAAGTGGGGCGCGGTATGGCTACACCTTC.

This rearrangement joins TRBV27 to TRBJ2-7, with TRBD2 matching over 14 bases. CDR1 MNHEY and CDR2 SMNVEV come from the germline V gene (reference sequence). With 5 bases clipped from V and 1 base from J, the junction kept 4 bases outside the gene matches. The CDR3 contains 16 residues. The CDR3 sequence is CASSLTSGGDSYEQYF. The CDR3 nucleotides read TGTGCCAGCAGTCTGACTAGCGGGGGGGATTCCTACGAGCAGTACTTC.

The V gene is TRBV3-1 (or the pseudogene TRBV3-2), the J gene TRBJ2-5; TRBD2 matches at 13 bases. Germline V lookup: CDR1 LGHDT, CDR2 YNNKEL (reference sequence). With V trimmed by 7 bases and J by 2 bases, 4 bases remained unmatched. The length of the CDR3 is 15 residues. Written as DNA, the CDR3 is TGTGCCAGCACCTGGACTAGCGGGAGTCAAGAGACCCAGTACTTC. As protein: CASTWTSGSQETQYF.

This rearrangement joins TRBV2 to TRBJ1-4, with unresolved D. V lost 8 bases and J 8 bases, leaving 9 bases between the germline ends. In germline, CDR1 is SNHLY, CDR2 FYNNEI. The CDR3 spans 11 residues. The CDR3 spells CASFGLEKLFF. The CDR3 nucleotides read TGTGCCAGCTTTGGTCTAGAAAAACTGTTTTTT.

The V and J genes are TRBV7-9 and TRBJ2-5; possibly TRBD1 for D (6 bases). The length of the CDR3 is 15 residues. Deletions cut 3 bases from V and 2 bases from J, with 13 bases between. The germline CDR1 and CDR2 sequences are SEHNR and FQNEAQ (reference sequence). CDR3 sequence (DNA): TGTGCCAGCAGCTTTCTGGGGGCGGTACAAGAGACCCAGTACTTC. Protein: CASSFLGAVQETQYF. Drawing the rest from reference TRBV7-9 and TRBJ2-5, the complete variable domain is DTGVSQNPRHKITKRGQNVTFRCDPISEHNRLYWYRQTLGQGPEFLTYFQNEAQLEKSRLLSDRFSAERPKGSFSTLEIQRTEQGDSAMYLCASSFLGAVQETQYFGPGTRLLVL.

The chain has TRBV19 and TRBJ1-4, with a weak D call TRBD1 (5 bases). The V gene lost 1 base and the J gene lost 8 bases, with 14 bases spanning the gap. The V gene's germline CDR1 is LNHDA and CDR2 SQIVND (reference sequence). This CDR3 has 15 amino acids. The CDR3 nucleotides read TGTGCCAGTAGTATAGGACAGAGCCCGGGGGAAAAACTGTTTTTT. Protein sequence: CASSIGQSPGEKLFF.

In this sample, this clone turned up once. The chain uses TRBV7-6 and TRBJ2-5, with D hard to call. The V and J ends lost 4 bases and 5 bases respectively, with 8 bases between them. Germline lookup yields CDR1 SGHVS and CDR2 FNYEAQ. The CDR3 covers 12 residues. CDR3 coding DNA: TGTGCCAGCAGCTCCAAAGGGGAGACCCAGTACTTC. It yields the protein CASSSKGETQYF.

The rearrangement uses TRBV14 and TRBJ2-3; 9 positions match TRBD2. Germline lookup yields CDR1 SGHDN and CDR2 FVKESK. Germline trimming cut 2 bases from V and 7 bases from J; bases unmatched to any gene: 13. The CDR3 has 17 amino acids. CDR3 loop: CASSQIGGSGRWNTQYF. In DNA, the CDR3 is TGTGCCAGCAGCCAAATTGGGGGTAGCGGGAGATGGAATACGCAGTATTTT.

The chain combines TRBV5-5 with TRBJ2-5; either TRBD1 or TRBD2 may supply D (5 bases each). The germline CDR1 and CDR2 sequences are SGHKS and YYEKEE (reference sequence). V gave up 6 bases and J gave up 0 bases, with 15 bases separating them. CDR3 size: 15 residues. The CDR3 region has the DNA TGTGCCAGCAAACTACGGGACCGCTACCAAGAGACCCAGTACTTC. This gives the protein CASKLRDRYQETQYF.

This CDR3 reads CASSTWGQGPPYTF. The CDR3 DNA follows: TGTGCCAGCAGTACTTGGGGACAGGGACCGCCGTACACCTTC. The J gene is TRBJ1-2, the V gene TRBV28; 9 bases map to TRBD1. Germline CDR1 and CDR2: MDHEN and SYDVKM. The ends lost 5 bases at V and 11 bases at J; junction bases unmatched: 12. The CDR3 consists of 14 residues.

The chain couples TRBV19 to TRBJ2-1, with TRBD2 identical over 9 bases. The V segment lost 8 bases and the J segment 2 bases; nucleotides outside the gene matches: 7. CDR1 and CDR2 (germline): LNHDA, SQIVND (reference sequence). This CDR3 has 15 amino acids. The CDR3 loop is CASARLAAPYNEQFF. CDR3 coding DNA: TGTGCCAGTGCCCGACTAGCGGCTCCCTACAATGAGCAGTTCTTC. The whole variable domain, filled in from reference TRBV19 and TRBJ2-1, reads DGGITQSPKYLFRKEGQNVTLSCEQNLNHDAMYWYRQDPGQGLRLIYYSQIVNDFQKGDIAEGYSVSREKKESFPLTVTSAQKNPTAFYLCASARLAAPYNEQFFGPGTRLTVL.

This clone was recorded once. The J gene is TRBJ2-7, the V gene TRBV5-4; no reliable D call. V lost 7 bases, J lost 0 bases, and 14 bases lay in between. The length of the CDR3 is 14 residues. The germline CDR1 and CDR2 sequences are SGHNT and YYREEE (reference sequence). This CDR3 is CASQHGESSYEQYF. CDR3 nucleotide sequence: TGTGCCAGCCAACATGGGGAAAGCTCCTACGAGCAGTACTTC.